The rows below give T cell receptor beta chains drawn from one sample of a study of beta chain features in type 1 diabetes. Data came from immunoSEQ multiplex PCR; TCRdb stores just in-frame clones and leaves some out. The table records 250,000 to 300,000 clones, about 23% of them present only once. The sample was naive CD4+ T cells from blood. These receptors came from a woman in her twenties or thirties with type 1 diabetes. Both conserved end residues are part of each CDR3. D genes are given only for firm matches. Some rows mark clone size as missing; the rest say once, few, many or name a class of expanded clone.

TRBV9	.	TRBJ2-7	.	CASSASDKYYEQYF	TGTGCCAGCAGCGCTTCGGACAAATACTACGAGCAGTACTTC
TRBV13	few	TRBJ2-7	.	CASSFGTSSNEQYF	TGTGCCAGCAGCTTTGGGACTTCATCTAACGAGCAGTACTTC
TRBV5-1	few	TRBJ2-2	.	CASSLAPGTSGTGELFF	TGCGCCAGCAGCTTGGCCCCCGGGACATCTGGCACCGGGGAGCTGTTTTTT
TRBV4-1	few	TRBJ2-7	.	CASSQESLPYEQYF	TGCGCCAGCAGCCAAGAGTCCCTACCCTACGAGCAGTACTTC
TRBV30	few	TRBJ2-7	.	CAWSVLGGYEQYF	TGTGCCTGGAGTGTGCTAGGAGGTTACGAGCAGTACTTC
TRBV29-1	few	TRBJ1-2	TRBD1	CSVGTGEDYGYTF	TGCAGCGTAGGGACAGGGGAGGACTATGGCTACACCTTC
TRBV9	.	TRBJ2-3	.	CASSVADTQYF	TGTGCCAGCAGCGTAGCGGATACGCAGTATTTT
TRBV18	.	TRBJ1-1	.	CASSPSRGSTEAFF	TGTGCCAGCTCACCTTCCCGGGGAAGCACTGAAGCTTTCTTT
TRBV23-1	.	TRBJ1-2	TRBD1	CASFPRTGCFYGYTF	TGCGCCAGCTTCCCACGGACAGGGTGTTTCTATGGCTACACCTTC
TRBV6-5	.	TRBJ2-1	TRBD2	CASSGTERGQFF	TGTGCCAGCAGTGGGACGGAGCGGGGGCAGTTCTTC
TRBV7-9	.	TRBJ2-3	TRBD2	CASSKGTSGGSLHTQYF	TGTGCCAGCAGCAAAGGGACTAGCGGGGGATCGTTGCATACGCAGTATTTT
TRBV30	few	TRBJ1-2	TRBD1	CAWSVTGANYGYTF	TGTGCCTGGAGTGTGACAGGGGCGAACTATGGCTACACCTTC
TRBV29-1	.	TRBJ1-2	TRBD1	CSVVGQGNYGYTF	TGCAGCGTTGTTGGACAGGGGAACTATGGCTACACCTTC
TRBV7-3	.	TRBJ2-7	TRBD1	CASSPTGAPYEQYF	TGTGCCAGCAGCCCGACAGGGGCTCCCTACGAGCAGTACTTC
TRBV30	.	TRBJ1-2	.	CAWSDRTDYGYTF	TGTGCCTGGTCCGACAGGACTGACTATGGCTACACCTTC
TRBV4-2	few	TRBJ2-7	TRBD2	CASSQGLAGHYEQYF	TGTGCCAGCAGCCAAGGACTAGCGGGCCACTACGAGCAGTACTTC
TRBV2	.	TRBJ2-5	.	CASSDVQGGETQYF	TGTGCCAGCAGTGATGTACAGGGCGGAGAGACCCAGTACTTC
TRBV30	few	TRBJ1-2	TRBD1	CAWSTFRDRDYGYTF	TGTGCCTGGAGTACGTTCCGGGACAGGGACTATGGCTACACCTTC
TRBV5-5	.	TRBJ2-5	.	CASSLPRQETQYF	TGTGCCAGCAGCTTGCCCAGACAAGAGACCCAGTACTTC
TRBV18	.	TRBJ1-2	TRBD1	CASSQGQDGYTF	TGTGCCAGCTCACAGGGACAGGATGGCTACACCTTC
TRBV5-6	.	TRBJ2-3	TRBD2	CASSFGGRGTDTQYF	TGTGCCAGCAGCTTCGGCGGGAGGGGAACAGATACGCAGTATTTT
TRBV20-1	.	TRBJ1-2	.	CSASRGFGYTF	TGCAGTGCTAGCAGAGGATTTGGCTACACCTTC
TRBV30	few	TRBJ1-1	.	CAWRSVRAFF	TGTGCCTGGAGGAGTGTTCGAGCTTTCTTT
TRBV5-1	.	TRBJ2-7	.	CASSYRTEQYF	TGCGCCAGCAGCTATCGGACAGAGCAGTACTTC
TRBV7-9	.	TRBJ2-5	TRBD2	CASSFSGGRETQYF	TGTGCCAGCAGCTTCAGCGGCGGGAGGGAGACCCAGTACTTC
TRBV7-3	.	TRBJ2-1	TRBD1	CASSGTGPGSNEQFF	TGTGCCAGCAGCGGGACAGGGCCGGGCAGTAATGAGCAGTTCTTC
TRBV15	.	TRBJ1-2	TRBD1	CATSRDPRDRGGYTF	TGTGCCACCAGCAGAGATCCCCGGGACAGGGGTGGCTACACCTTC
TRBV6-6	few	TRBJ2-3	.	CASVGVSHTDTQYF	TGTGCCAGCGTGGGCGTGTCGCACACAGATACGCAGTATTTT
TRBV7-9	few	TRBJ2-7	TRBD2	CASSSLAGAVYEQYF	TGTGCCAGCAGCTCCCTAGCGGGAGCGGTGTACGAGCAGTACTTC
TRBV28	.	TRBJ1-2	.	CASSFADYGYTF	TGTGCCAGCAGTTTTGCAGACTATGGCTACACCTTC
TRBV28	.	TRBJ2-5	TRBD1	CASRRTGSGETQYF	TGTGCCAGCAGAAGGACAGGATCCGGGGAGACCCAGTACTTC
TRBV29-1	.	TRBJ1-1	TRBD1	CSVGDRGGTEAFF	TGCAGCGTTGGGGACAGGGGGGGCACTGAAGCTTTCTTT